Listed here are 21 T cell receptor beta chains from one sample, sequenced in a study of CD8 T cells in ankylosing spondylitis. Notes on the study in general: Made up of about eight highly homologous variants, a TCR beta motif appeared characteristic of ankylosing spondylitis blood.

No cognate antigen is known for these TCRs. MiXCR, applied by TCRdb to the 5' RACE reads, yields one record per CDR3 protein. The data show more than 600,000 distinct CDR3 sequences, 19% seen once. Specimen: blood, either unsorted or a sorted T cell fraction (not recorded which). The receptors originated from a male donor with ankylosing spondylitis.

This clonotype has only a few counts. The chain carries TRBV12-3 or TRBV12-4 and TRBJ1-2; the D gene is possibly TRBD1 (5 bases). The CDR3 runs 14 residues. V dropped 0 bases and J dropped 5 bases, with 10 bases sitting between them. CDR3 amino acids: CASSLAAGQYGYTF. CDR3 in DNA: TGTGCCAGCAGTTTAGCTGCAGGGCAATATGGCTACACCTTC.

The rearrangement links TRBV12-3 or TRBV12-4 to TRBJ1-2, with D perhaps matching TRBD1 (6 bases). Trimming removed 6 bases at V and 8 bases at J, with 13 bases between. The CDR3 is 12 residues long. The CDR3 region is CASRTGMGGYTF. The CDR3 region has the DNA TGTGCCAGCAGAACAGGGATGGGGGGCTACACCTTC.

The sample holds a few counts of this clonotype. The chain joins TRBV12-3 or TRBV12-4 to TRBJ2-1, with 10 bases matching TRBD2. The junction had 8 bases not matched to a gene; V was cut back by 2 bases and J by 13 bases. The CDR3 spans 14 residues. In DNA form, the CDR3 reads TGTGCCAGCAGTTTAATAGCGGGAGGCCCTGAACAGTTCTTC. Residues: CASSLIAGGPEQFF.

The chain is built from TRBV7-3 and TRBJ2-1; a possible D gene is TRBD2 (5 bases). V dropped 3 bases and J dropped 8 bases, with 17 bases sitting between them. This CDR3 is built from 15 residues. In germline, CDR1 is SGHTA, CDR2 FQGTGA. DNA for the CDR3: TGTGCCAGCAGCTTGAGCGGAAGAGGTCGTGATGAGCAGTTCTTC. Translated, it gives CASSLSGRGRDEQFF.

This chain links TRBV28 with TRBJ2-7; D is ambiguous. With 5 bases removed from V and 0 bases from J, the gap between germline ends came to 14 bases. This CDR3 spans 15 amino acids. Germline values: CDR1 MDHEN, CDR2 SYDVKM. The CDR3 region has the DNA TGTGCCAGCAGTAGCCGGTCCCCTCGCTCCTACGAGCAGTACTTC. This encodes CASSSRSPRSYEQYF.

This clonotype was observed a few times. V usage is TRBV10-3 and J usage is TRBJ2-3; D not certain. Looked up from germline, CDR1 is ENHRY and CDR2 is SYGVKD. This CDR3 contains 13 residues. Trimming left V 2 bases short and J 6 bases short, with 9 bases between. The CDR3: CAISEPHVDTQYF. For the CDR3, the DNA is TGTGCCATCAGTGAGCCACACGTGGATACGCAGTATTTT.

The chain employs TRBV6-5 and TRBJ2-2; the D gene is possibly TRBD2 (5 bases). The germline CDR1 and CDR2 sequences are MNHEY and SVGAGI. The V gene lost 2 bases and the J gene lost 4 bases, with 8 bases spanning the gap. The CDR3 is made up of 14 amino acids. In DNA form, the CDR3 reads TGTGCCAGCAGTTACAGGCGGGTCACCGGGGAGCTGTTTTTT. It encodes CASSYRRVTGELFF.

This clonotype was observed many times. The genes are TRBV20-1 and TRBJ2-7; D gene unclear. This CDR3 is 13 amino acids long. The germline V gene encodes CDR1 DFQATT and CDR2 SNEGSKA (reference sequence). The V end was cut by 0 bases, the J end by 3 bases, with 9 bases between. CDR3 residues: CSARDLRDYEQYF. The CDR3 DNA reads TGCAGTGCTAGAGATCTTAGGGACTACGAGCAGTACTTC.

This clonotype was observed a handful of times. The chain employs TRBV2 and TRBJ2-7; 10 bases are shared with TRBD2. The V gene end was trimmed by 7 bases and the J gene end by 4 bases; junction bases not matched to a gene: 10. This CDR3 region has 15 residues. The germline CDR1 and CDR2 sequences are SNHLY and FYNNEI. Here the CDR3 DNA reads TGTGCCAGCACGCTTCGGCTAGCGGGGGCATACGAGCAGTACTTC. Translating it yields CASTLRLAGAYEQYF.

There are a few counts of this clonotype. The V call is TRBV24-1, the J call TRBJ2-3; 8 nucleotides match TRBD1. Germline trimming cut 5 bases from V and 0 bases from J; bases unmatched to any gene: 3. Germline assignment: CDR1 KGHDR and CDR2 SFDVKD. CDR3 length equals 15 residues. The CDR3 loop reads CATSGQGASTDTQYF. The CDR3 DNA reads as TGTGCCACCAGTGGTCAGGGGGCCAGCACAGATACGCAGTATTTT.

This clonotype was seen just once. The V call is TRBV20-1, the J call TRBJ1-1, with a tentative D call TRBD1 (6 bases). V lost 6 bases to trimming and J lost 0 bases, with 11 bases between them. CDR1 DFQATT and CDR2 SNEGSKA come from the germline V gene (reference sequence). The CDR3 is made up of 13 amino acids. Here the CDR3 DNA reads TGCAGTGCGCTGGGACATCTGAACACTGAAGCTTTCTTT. Translated, it gives CSALGHLNTEAFF.

The chain links TRBV20-1 to TRBJ2-2, with 8 bases identical to TRBD1. This CDR3 is 16 amino acids long. Germline CDR1 DFQATT, CDR2 SNEGSKA (reference sequence). V lost 2 bases, J lost 5 bases, and 10 bases stayed unmatched. The CDR3 region has the DNA TGCAGTGCTAGATCGGACAGGGTGGGGGAAACCGGGGAGCTGTTTTTT. Translating gives CSARSDRVGETGELFF.

This rearrangement joins TRBV15 to TRBJ1-2; weak D call: TRBD1 (6 bases). V lost 5 bases and J 6 bases, leaving 22 bases between the germline ends. Germline assignment: CDR1 LNHNV and CDR2 YYDKDF (reference sequence). CDR3 size: 16 residues. CDR3 sequence reads: CATSPQLSGRGHGYTF. CDR3 nucleotides: TGTGCCACCAGCCCCCAGTTGAGTGGCAGGGGACATGGCTACACCTTC.

This clonotype was counted a few times. The chain uses TRBV20-1 and TRBJ2-3; perhaps TRBD2 as D (5 bases). Trimming took off 3 bases at V and 3 bases at J, with 19 bases between the two ends. CDR3 length: 16 residues. CDR1 is DFQATT and CDR2 is SNEGSKA in the germline V gene (reference sequence). This chain's CDR3 is CSARVPGIRKTDTQYF. CDR3 coding DNA: TGCAGTGCTAGGGTTCCGGGAATTAGGAAAACAGATACGCAGTATTTT.

This clonotype showed up just a few times. The gene calls are TRBV27 and TRBJ2-5, with 8 nucleotides matching TRBD1. CDR3 size: 11 residues. The germline CDR1 and CDR2 sequences are MNHEY and SMNVEV (reference sequence). After removal of 6 bases from V and 12 bases from J, the junction contained 6 bases not matched to a gene. In DNA, the CDR3 is TGTGCCAGCAGGACGCCGGGACAGGAGTACTTC. It encodes CASRTPGQEYF.

V usage is TRBV25-1 and J usage is TRBJ2-2; D is unclear. Germline CDR1 and CDR2: MGHDK and SYGVNS. There are 15 residues in the CDR3. Trimming cost V 3 bases and J 7 bases, with 15 bases left between them. The CDR3 DNA follows: TGTGCCAGCAGTGACCTCCAAGGGTGGCACGGGGAGCTGTTTTTT. This codes for CASSDLQGWHGELFF.

This clonotype appeared a few times. The rearrangement links TRBV20-1 to TRBJ2-1; D might be TRBD1 or TRBD2, each matching 6 bases. CDR3 length: 11 residues. Between the trimmed V and J ends, which lost 6 bases and 8 bases, there was a span of 11 bases. From germline, CDR1 is DFQATT and CDR2 SNEGSKA (reference sequence). CDR3 sequence: CSAQRGDEQFF. Written as DNA, the CDR3 is TGCAGTGCCCAGAGGGGGGATGAGCAGTTCTTC.

There are a few counts of this clonotype. The CDR3 coding sequence is TGTGCCAGCAGCTATGAGGCGGGGCAGTACTCCTACGAGCAGTACTTC. Its protein product is CASSYEAGQYSYEQYF. The chain is built from TRBV11-2 and TRBJ2-7; D possibly corresponds to TRBD2 (6 bases). V dropped 4 bases and J dropped 0 bases, with 16 bases sitting between them. The CDR3 sequence is 16 residues long. Germline V gene data show CDR1 as SGHAT and CDR2 as FQNNGV.

The V and J genes are TRBV2 and TRBJ1-3; TRBD1 matches at 8 bases. The CDR3 loop spans 15 amino acids. The J segment lost 0 bases and the V segment lost 6 bases, leaving 4 bases of the junction unmatched. Germline CDR1 and CDR2: SNHLY and FYNNEI. CDR3 DNA: TGTGCCAGCAGAATGACAGGGGACTCTGGAAACACCATATATTTT. The encoded protein is CASRMTGDSGNTIYF.

This clonotype was seen more than once but under ten times. The gene calls are TRBV3-1 and TRBJ2-5; 9 bases are a match to TRBD1. V lost 4 bases to trimming and J lost 9 bases; unmatched junction nucleotides: 12. Germline loops: CDR1 LGHDT, CDR2 YNNKEL (reference sequence). The CDR3 contains 15 residues. CDR3 nucleotides: TGTGCCAGCAGCCGAGGGACAGGGACCCCTGAGGCCCAGTACTTC. It specifies CASSRGTGTPEAQYF.

This clonotype was detected a few times. CDR3 nucleotide sequence: TGCGCCAGCAGCTTGTGGCTCCAGCAAGAGACCCAGTACTTC. It specifies CASSLWLQQETQYF. The chain links TRBV5-1 to TRBJ2-5; D is uncertain. Per the germline V gene, CDR1 is SGHRS and CDR2 is YFSETQ. CDR3 length: 14 amino acids. The ends were cut back, 1 base at V and 2 bases at J, with 9 bases in the middle.